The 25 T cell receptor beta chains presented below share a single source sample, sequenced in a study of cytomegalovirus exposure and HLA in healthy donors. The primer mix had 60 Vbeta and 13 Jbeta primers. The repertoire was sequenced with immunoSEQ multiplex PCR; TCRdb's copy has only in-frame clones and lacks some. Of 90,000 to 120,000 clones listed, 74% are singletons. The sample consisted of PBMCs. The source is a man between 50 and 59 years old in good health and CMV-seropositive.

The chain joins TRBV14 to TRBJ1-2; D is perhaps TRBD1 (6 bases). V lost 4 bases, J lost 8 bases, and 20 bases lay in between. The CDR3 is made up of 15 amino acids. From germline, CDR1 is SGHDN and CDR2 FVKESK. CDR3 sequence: CASSPRRQVPRGYTF. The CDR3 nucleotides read TGTGCCAGCAGCCCTCGAAGACAGGTCCCGAGAGGCTACACCTTC.

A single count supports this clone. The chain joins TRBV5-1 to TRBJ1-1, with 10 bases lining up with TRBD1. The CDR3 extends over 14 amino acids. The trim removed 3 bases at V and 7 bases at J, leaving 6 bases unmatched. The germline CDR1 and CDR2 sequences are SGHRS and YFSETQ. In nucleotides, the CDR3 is TGCGCCAGCAGCTACGGACAGGGGGTGGGTGAAGCTTTCTTT. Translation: CASSYGQGVGEAFF.

The CDR3 sequence is CATLPGPPYNEQFF. DNA for the CDR3: TGTGCCACCCTACCGGGTCCGCCCTACAATGAGCAGTTCTTC. V is TRBV2 and J is TRBJ2-1; the D is unclear. The V and J ends lost 10 bases and 2 bases respectively, with 15 bases between them. CDR3 size: 14 residues. CDR1 and CDR2 (germline): SNHLY, FYNNEI.

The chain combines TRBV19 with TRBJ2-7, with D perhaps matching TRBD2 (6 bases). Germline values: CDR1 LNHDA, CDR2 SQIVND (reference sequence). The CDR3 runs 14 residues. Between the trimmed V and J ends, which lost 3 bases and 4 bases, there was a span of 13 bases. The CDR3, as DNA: TGTGCCAGTAGTATCAACGTTGGGGGGTACGAGCAGTACTTC. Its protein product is CASSINVGGYEQYF.

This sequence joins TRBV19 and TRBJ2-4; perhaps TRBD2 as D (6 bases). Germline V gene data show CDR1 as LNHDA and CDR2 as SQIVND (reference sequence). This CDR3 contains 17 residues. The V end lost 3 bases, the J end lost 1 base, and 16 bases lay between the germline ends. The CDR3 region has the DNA TGTGCCAGTAGTATTGGAAGGGGCGGGGTGGCCAAAAACATTCAGTACTTC. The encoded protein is CASSIGRGGVAKNIQYF.

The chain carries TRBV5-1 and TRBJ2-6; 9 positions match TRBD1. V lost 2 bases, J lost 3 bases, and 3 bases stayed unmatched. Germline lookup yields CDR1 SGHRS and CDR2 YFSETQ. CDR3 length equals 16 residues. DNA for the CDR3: TGCGCCAGCAGCTTACAGGGGGCGGGTGGGGCCAACGTCCTGACTTTC. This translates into CASSLQGAGGANVLTF.

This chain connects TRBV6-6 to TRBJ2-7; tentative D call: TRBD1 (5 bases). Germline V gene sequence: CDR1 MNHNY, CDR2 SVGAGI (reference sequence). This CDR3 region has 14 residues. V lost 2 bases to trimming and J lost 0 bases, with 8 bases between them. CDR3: CASSYQGFSYEQYF. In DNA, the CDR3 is TGTGCCAGCAGTTACCAGGGTTTCTCCTACGAGCAGTACTTC.

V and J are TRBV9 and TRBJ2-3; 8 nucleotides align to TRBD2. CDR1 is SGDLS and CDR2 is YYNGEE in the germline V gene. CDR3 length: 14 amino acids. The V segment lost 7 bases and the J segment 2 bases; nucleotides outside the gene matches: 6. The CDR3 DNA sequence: TGTGCCAGCGGCTCGGGGGGGGTCACAGATACGCAGTATTTT. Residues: CASGSGGVTDTQYF.

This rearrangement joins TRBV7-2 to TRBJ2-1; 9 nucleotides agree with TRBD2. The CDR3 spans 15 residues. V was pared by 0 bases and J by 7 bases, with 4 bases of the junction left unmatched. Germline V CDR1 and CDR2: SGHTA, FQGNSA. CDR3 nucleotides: TGTGCCAGCAGCTTAGCGGCGGGGGGGCCGAATGAGCAGTTCTTC. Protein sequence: CASSLAAGGPNEQFF.

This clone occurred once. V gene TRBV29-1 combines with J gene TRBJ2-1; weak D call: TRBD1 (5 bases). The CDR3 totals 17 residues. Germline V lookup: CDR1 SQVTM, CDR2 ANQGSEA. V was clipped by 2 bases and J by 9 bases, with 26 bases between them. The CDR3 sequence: CSVEPPDGQGSFGEQFF. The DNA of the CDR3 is TGCAGCGTTGAACCCCCGGATGGGCAGGGTTCCTTCGGTGAGCAGTTCTTC.

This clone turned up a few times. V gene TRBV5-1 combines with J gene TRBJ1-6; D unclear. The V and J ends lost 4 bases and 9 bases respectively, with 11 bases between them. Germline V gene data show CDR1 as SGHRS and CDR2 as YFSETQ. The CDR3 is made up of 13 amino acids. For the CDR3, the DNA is TGCGCCAGCAGCACCGAGGCCAGTTCACCCCTCCACTTT. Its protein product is CASSTEASSPLHF.

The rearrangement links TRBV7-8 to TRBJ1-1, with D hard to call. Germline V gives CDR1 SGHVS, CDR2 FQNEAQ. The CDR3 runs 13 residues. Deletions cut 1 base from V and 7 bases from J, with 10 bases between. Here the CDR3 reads CASSLGLQLEAFF. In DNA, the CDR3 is TGTGCCAGCAGCTTAGGGTTACAGCTTGAAGCTTTCTTT.

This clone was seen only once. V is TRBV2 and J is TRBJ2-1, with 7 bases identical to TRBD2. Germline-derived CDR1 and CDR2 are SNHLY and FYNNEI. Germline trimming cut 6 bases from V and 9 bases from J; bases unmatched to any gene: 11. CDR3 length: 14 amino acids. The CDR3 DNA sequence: TGTGCCAGCAGACCGGGTAGCGGGTTATCTGAGCAGTTCTTC. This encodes CASRPGSGLSEQFF.

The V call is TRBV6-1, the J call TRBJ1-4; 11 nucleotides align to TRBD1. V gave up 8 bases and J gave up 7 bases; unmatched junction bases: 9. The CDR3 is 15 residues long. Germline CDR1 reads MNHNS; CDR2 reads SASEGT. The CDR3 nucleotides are TGTGCCAGCGAGGGTGGGACAGGGGGACGTGAAAAACTGTTTTTT. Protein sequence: CASEGGTGGREKLFF.

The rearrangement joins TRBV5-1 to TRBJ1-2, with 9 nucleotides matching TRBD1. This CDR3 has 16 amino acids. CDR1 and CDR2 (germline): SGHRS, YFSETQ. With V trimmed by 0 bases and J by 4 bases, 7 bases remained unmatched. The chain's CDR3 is CASSLGLGDRAYGYTF. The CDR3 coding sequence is TGCGCCAGCAGCTTGGGGTTGGGGGACAGGGCCTATGGCTACACCTTC. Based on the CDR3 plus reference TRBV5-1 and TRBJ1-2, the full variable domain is KAGVTQTPRYLIKTRGQQVTLSCSPISGHRSVSWYQQTPGQGLQFLFEYFSETQRNKGNFPGRFSGRQFSNSRSEMNVSTLELGDSALYLCASSLGLGDRAYGYTFGSGTRLTVV.

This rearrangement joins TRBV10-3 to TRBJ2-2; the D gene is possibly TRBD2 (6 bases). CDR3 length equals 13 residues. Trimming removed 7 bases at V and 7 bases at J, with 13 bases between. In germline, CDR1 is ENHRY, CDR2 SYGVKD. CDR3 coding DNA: TGTGCCATCACCGGGGAGGCAGGCGGGGAGCTGTTTTTT. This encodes CAITGEAGGELFF.

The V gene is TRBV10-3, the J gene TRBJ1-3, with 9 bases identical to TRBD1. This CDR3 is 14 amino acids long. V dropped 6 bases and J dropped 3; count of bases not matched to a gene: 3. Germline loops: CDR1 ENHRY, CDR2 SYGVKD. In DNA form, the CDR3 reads TGTGCCATCAGGGACAGGGGACTTGGAAACACCATATATTTT. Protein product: CAIRDRGLGNTIYF.

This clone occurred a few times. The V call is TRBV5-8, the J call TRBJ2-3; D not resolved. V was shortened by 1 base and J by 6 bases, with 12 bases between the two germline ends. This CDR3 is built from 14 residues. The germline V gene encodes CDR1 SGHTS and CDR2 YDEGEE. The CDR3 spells CASSLKAARDTQYF. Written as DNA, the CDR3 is TGTGCCAGCAGCTTGAAGGCGGCAAGGGATACGCAGTATTTT.

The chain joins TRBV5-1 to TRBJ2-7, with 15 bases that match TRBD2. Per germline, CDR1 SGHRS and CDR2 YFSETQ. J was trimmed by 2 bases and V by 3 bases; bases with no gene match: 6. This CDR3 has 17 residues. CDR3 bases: TGCGCCAGCAGCTCCGGGACTAGCGGGGGGTTAGCCTACGAGCAGTACTTC. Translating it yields CASSSGTSGGLAYEQYF.

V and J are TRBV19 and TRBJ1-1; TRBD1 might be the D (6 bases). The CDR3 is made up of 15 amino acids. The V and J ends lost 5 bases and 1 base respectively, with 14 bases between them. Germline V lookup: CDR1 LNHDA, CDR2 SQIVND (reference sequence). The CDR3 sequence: CASSAHRAGNTEAFF. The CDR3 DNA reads TGTGCCAGTAGTGCCCACAGGGCTGGGAACACTGAAGCTTTCTTT.

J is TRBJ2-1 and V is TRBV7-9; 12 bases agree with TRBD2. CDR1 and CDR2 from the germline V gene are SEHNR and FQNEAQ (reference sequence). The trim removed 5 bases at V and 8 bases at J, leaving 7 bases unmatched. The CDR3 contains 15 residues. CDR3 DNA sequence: TGTGCCAGCAGCCCTGCTCTAGCGGGAGGGGATGAGCAGTTCTTC. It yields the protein CASSPALAGGDEQFF.

CDR3 sequence reads: CASKLAGVQETQYF. The CDR3 DNA follows: TGTGCTAGTAAACTAGCGGGGGTTCAAGAGACCCAGTACTTC. This chain links TRBV12-5 with TRBJ2-5; TRBD2 aligns across 11 bases. Trimming at V came to 8 bases and at J to 2 bases, leaving 4 bases not matched to a gene. Germline loops: CDR1 LGHNT, CDR2 FRNRAP. The CDR3 has 14 residues.

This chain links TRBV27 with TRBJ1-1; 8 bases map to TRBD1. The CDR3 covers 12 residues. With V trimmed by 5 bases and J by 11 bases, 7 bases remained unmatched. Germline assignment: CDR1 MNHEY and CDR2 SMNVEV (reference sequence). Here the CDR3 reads CASSTTGGIAFF. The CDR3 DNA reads TGTGCCAGCAGTACCACAGGGGGAATTGCTTTCTTT.

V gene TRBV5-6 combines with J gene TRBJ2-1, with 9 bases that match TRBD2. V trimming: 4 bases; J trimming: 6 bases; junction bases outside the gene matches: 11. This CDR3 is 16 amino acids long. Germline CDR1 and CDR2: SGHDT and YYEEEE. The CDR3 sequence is CASSRRSSGAGNEQFF. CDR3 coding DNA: TGTGCCAGCAGCCGACGATCTAGCGGGGCGGGCAATGAGCAGTTCTTC.

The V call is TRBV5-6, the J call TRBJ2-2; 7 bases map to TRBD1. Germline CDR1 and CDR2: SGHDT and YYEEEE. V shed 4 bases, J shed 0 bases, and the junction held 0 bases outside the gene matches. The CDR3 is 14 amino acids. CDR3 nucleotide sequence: TGTGCCAGCAGCAGGGGGCCGAACACCGGGGAGCTGTTTTTT. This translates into CASSRGPNTGELFF.